This record covers a single T cell receptor (beta chain). Its specific antigen is unknown. Base qualities are not provided; no much larger clone lies one nucleotide away. This specimen belongs to a study of Ad26.COV2.S vaccination and SARS-CoV-2 variants (dated by TCRdb to 2020 to 2023). As for the study more broadly: Donors in the vaccine arm were drawn from COV1001, a multicentre, randomized, double-blind, placebo-controlled phase I-IIa trial testing Ad26.COV2.S in healthy adults. Ad26.COV2.S was given intramuscularly at 5x10^10 or 1x10^11 viral particles, as a single shot or as two shots 56 days apart. TCRbeta repertoire sequencing served as the tool for gauging how specific and how broad the SARS-CoV-2-reactive T cell receptors were following Ad26.COV2.S vaccination. The TCR-sequenced set comprised about 32 samples: approximately 19 Ad26.COV2.S vaccine recipients, 5 placebo recipients and 8 SARS-CoV-2 convalescent individuals. Trial participants were randomized into five groups of five, in which low-dose or high-dose Ad26.COV2.S was given once or twice, or placebo was given on both occasions. Blinding of investigators to trial group allocation was maintained during experiments and outcome assessment. What the authors observed across the whole study: Vaccine and placebo recipients had similar non-spike TCR breadth, a finding consistent with the vaccine containing only spike. Comparing responses between vaccine doses or regimens was not something the study was powered to do. After vaccination, spike-specific CD8+ and CD4+ T cell responses were reported to show substantial breadth. The authors noted that total T cell responses may have been underestimated by the TCR breadth and depth analyses. Ad26.COV2.S recipients had higher spike-specific TCR breadth than placebo recipients (P = 0.0014).

The immunoSEQ Assay was the method used to sequence TCRbeta CDR3 regions. After extraction, genomic DNA underwent amplification by bias-controlled multiplex PCR, followed by high-throughput sequencing. The published analysis was carried out like this. To quantify the absolute abundance of every unique TCRbeta CDR3 region, sequences were collapsed and filtered. T cell fraction was estimated by normalizing TCRbeta template counts to usable DNA, which was measured by amplifying reference genes present in all nucleated cells. Repertoire TCRs were annotated as SARS-CoV-2-specific when V gene, CDR3 amino acid sequence and J gene were exactly matched to a known reactive TCR set. The reference SARS-CoV-2 TCR set was derived from MIRA and filtered for enrichment in COVID-19-positive ImmuneCODE repertoires, a step that removed public or cross-reactive TCRs. Drawing on the MIRA antigens, annotated TCRs were analysed further at the level of specific ORF or position within ORF. Breadth was defined as the number of annotated unique rearrangements divided by the total number of unique productive rearrangements, and depth was defined as the summed frequency of the annotated unique rearrangements. Group comparisons of TCR breadth used two-sided Wilcoxon rank-sum tests. TCRdb provides this immuneACCESS table in a form limited to in-frame rearrangements. Some clones are lacking; in checked studies, under half of them reflect an unresolved V gene, and why the rest are absent is not known. That table is the source of V, J and clone size, and D and trimming were worked out from the DNA. Counted in this sample were about 350,000 clones; 70% to 90% of them appeared once. The ten most abundant clones make up 3.3% of the sample.

V is trimmed back by 5 bases and J by 5 bases, and the junction contains 2 bases that no gene match accounts for. The CDR3 spans 13 residues, from the cysteine through the phenylalanine. Only the CDR3 DNA is retained, 39 bases long and in frame from the first base. From the germline V gene (reference sequence), CDR1 is WNHNN and CDR2 is SYGVQD. The sample's treatment or condition label, decoded: 19 received Ad26.COV2.S at low or high dose, single or two shots; about 5 received placebo; per-sample allocation not given. For vaccine and placebo recipients, repertoires were sequenced using samples collected on day 63 after the first injection. Cohort 1b enrolled 25 adults aged 18-55 years at a single site in Boston, USA, between 29 July and 7 August 2020. Ad26.COV2.S was a replication-incompetent adenovirus type 26 vector that expressed a prefusion-stabilized SARS-CoV-2 spike protein derived from the original Wuhan strain.

The sequence was collected from a person aged 18-65 years who received the Ad26.COV2.S COVID-19 vaccine or a placebo. The rearrangement combines TRBV10-1 with TRBJ1-1, and TRBD1 matches 10 of the central bases. The source was peripheral blood, collected in a trial of Ad26.COV2.S vaccine versus placebo. Here is the DNA: TGCGCCAGCAGTTGGGACAGGGGAACTGAAGCTTTCTTT. Its protein reads: CASSWDRGTEAFF.